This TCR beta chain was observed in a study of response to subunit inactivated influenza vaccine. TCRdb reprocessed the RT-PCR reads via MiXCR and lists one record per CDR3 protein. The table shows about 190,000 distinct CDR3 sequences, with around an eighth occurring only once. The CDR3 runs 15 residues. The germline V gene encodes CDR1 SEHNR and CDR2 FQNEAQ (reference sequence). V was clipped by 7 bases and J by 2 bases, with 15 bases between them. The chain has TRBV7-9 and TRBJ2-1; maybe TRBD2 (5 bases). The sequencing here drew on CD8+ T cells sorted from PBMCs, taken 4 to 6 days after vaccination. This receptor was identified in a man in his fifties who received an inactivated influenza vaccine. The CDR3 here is CASTGLAYPYNEQFF. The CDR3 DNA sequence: TGTGCCAGCACCGGACTCGCCTACCCCTACAATGAGCAGTTCTTC. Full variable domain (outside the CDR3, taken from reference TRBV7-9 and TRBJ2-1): DTGVSQNPRHKITKRGQNVTFRCDPISEHNRLYWYRQTLGQGPEFLTYFQNEAQLEKSRLLSDRFSAERPKGSFSTLEIQRTEQGDSAMYLCASTGLAYPYNEQFFGPGTRLTVL.